The clone carrying this T cell receptor beta chain was picked up a small number of times. Other DNA sequences within the sample encode an identical CDR3. This CDR3 spans 16 amino acids. Germline V gene data show CDR1 as MDHEN and CDR2 as SYDVKM. The V end was cut by 7 bases, the J end by 1 base, with 14 bases between. Thyroid surgery took place with no prior treatment in any patient. This sample is drawn from a study of metastatic and nonmetastatic thyroid tumors. TCRdb ran MiXCR on the PCR reads. The table lists over 20,000 clones, roughly 16% of them singletons. The sample was tumor tissue. The gene calls are TRBV28 and TRBJ2-6; D is undetermined. This receptor was taken from a female donor with papillary thyroid cancer or a benign thyroid nodule (not recorded which). Some clones in this sample may be carry-over from other donors' samples. The CDR3 nucleotides are TGTGCCAGCATACCTATGATCTCGTCTGGGGCCAACGTCCTGACTTTC. Amino acid sequence: CASIPMISSGANVLTF.